The clone carrying this TCR beta chain was observed a few times. The antigen is undetermined. This sample is drawn from a study of identical twins. The V and J ends lost 6 bases and 6 bases, in that order; junction bases with no gene match: 7. The CDR3 totals 14 residues. Findings of the study overall: Compared with models, monozygotic twins showed more out-of-frame TCR alpha sharing.

TCRdb used MiXCR to reprocess the 5' RACE reads, holding one entry per CDR3 protein. The sample yields roughly 500,000 distinct CDR3 sequences, 22% seen once. The data also belong to a second study, concerning T cells expressing NK-cell markers. That source reports: Sequencing of TCR beta repertoires drew on sorted CD3+CD56+NKG2C+, CD3+CD56+NKG2C- and CD3+CD56-NKG2C+ T cells. Seven of eight sequenced donors tested HCMV-seropositive; one tested seronegative. These same clonotypes (in a few donors) also led the CD3+CD56-NKG2C+ fraction.

This rearrangement joins TRBV12-3 or TRBV12-4 to TRBJ2-2; 7 positions match TRBD1. This clonotype was obtained from a woman between 18 and 29 years old in good health. The specimen sequenced was CD4+ T cells sorted from blood. Here the CDR3 reads CASRLTGTAGELFF. Here the CDR3 DNA reads TGTGCCAGCAGGCTTACAGGGACAGCCGGGGAGCTGTTTTTT.